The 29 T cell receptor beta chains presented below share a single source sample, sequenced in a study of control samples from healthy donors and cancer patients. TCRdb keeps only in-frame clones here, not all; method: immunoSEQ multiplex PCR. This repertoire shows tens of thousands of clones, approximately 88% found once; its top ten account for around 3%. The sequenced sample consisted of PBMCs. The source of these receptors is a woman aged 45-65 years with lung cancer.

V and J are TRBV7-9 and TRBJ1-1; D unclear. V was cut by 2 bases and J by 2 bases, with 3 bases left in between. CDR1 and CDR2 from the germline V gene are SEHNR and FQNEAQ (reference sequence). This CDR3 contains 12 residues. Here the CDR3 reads CASSLKNTEAFF. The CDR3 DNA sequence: TGTGCCAGCAGCTTAAAAAACACTGAAGCTTTCTTT.

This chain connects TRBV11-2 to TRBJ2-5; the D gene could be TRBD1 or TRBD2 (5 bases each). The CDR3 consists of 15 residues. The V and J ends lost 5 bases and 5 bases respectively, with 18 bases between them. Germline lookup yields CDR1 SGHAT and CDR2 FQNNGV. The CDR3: CASSPVRGGGETQYF. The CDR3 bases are TGTGCCAGCAGCCCGGTGAGGGGTGGTGGGGAGACCCAGTACTTC.

CDR3 sequence reads: CASSSTVSGTGPVGYTF. CDR3 sequence (DNA): TGTGCCAGCAGCTCCACCGTTTCTGGGACAGGCCCGGTCGGCTACACCTTC. The V and J genes are TRBV7-9 and TRBJ1-2; 8 nucleotides agree with TRBD1. CDR1 SEHNR and CDR2 FQNEAQ come from the germline V gene (reference sequence). The J segment lost 8 bases and the V segment lost 4 bases, leaving 18 bases of the junction unmatched. The CDR3 sequence is 17 residues long.

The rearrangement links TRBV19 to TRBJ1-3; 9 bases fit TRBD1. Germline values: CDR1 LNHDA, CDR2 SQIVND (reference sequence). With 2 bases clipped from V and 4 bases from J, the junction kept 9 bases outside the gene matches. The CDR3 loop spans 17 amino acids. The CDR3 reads CASSISHTGGAGNTIYF. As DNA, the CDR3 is TGTGCCAGTAGTATATCCCACACAGGGGGCGCCGGAAACACCATATATTTT.

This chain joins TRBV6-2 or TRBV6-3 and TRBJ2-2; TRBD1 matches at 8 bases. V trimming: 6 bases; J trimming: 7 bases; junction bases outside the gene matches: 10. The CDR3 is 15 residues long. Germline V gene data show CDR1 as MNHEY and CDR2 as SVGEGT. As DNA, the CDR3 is TGTGCCAGCAGCCCTATAGGACAGGGCGTCGGGGAGCTGTTTTTT. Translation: CASSPIGQGVGELFF.

CDR3 sequence (DNA): TGTGCCAGCAGTGACGGCAGGGGTCGGACTGAAGCTTTCTTT. Translating gives CASSDGRGRTEAFF. The chain uses TRBV2 and TRBJ1-1, with a tentative D call TRBD1 (6 bases). This CDR3 is 14 amino acids long. Germline CDR1 SNHLY, CDR2 FYNNEI. The germline V and J ends were trimmed by 3 bases and 5 bases, with 13 bases remaining between them.

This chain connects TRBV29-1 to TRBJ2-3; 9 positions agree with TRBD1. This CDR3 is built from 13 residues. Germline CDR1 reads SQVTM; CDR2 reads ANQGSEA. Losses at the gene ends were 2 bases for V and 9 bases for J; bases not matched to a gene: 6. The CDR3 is CSVERDRGDTQYF. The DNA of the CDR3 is TGCAGCGTTGAACGAGACAGGGGGGACACGCAGTATTTT.

CDR3 sequence (DNA): TGTGCCACCAGGACGAGGGGGGGGAAAAACACTGAAGCTTTCTTT. As protein: CATRTRGGKNTEAFF. The rearrangement joins TRBV15 to TRBJ1-1; D may be TRBD1 (6 bases). The CDR3 totals 15 residues. With 6 bases removed from V and 2 bases from J, the gap between germline ends came to 16 bases. The germline CDR1 and CDR2 sequences are LNHNV and YYDKDF (reference sequence). The full variable domain, completed using reference TRBV15 and TRBJ1-1, is DAMVIQNPRYQVTQFGKPVTLSCSQTLNHNVMYWYQQKSSQAPKLLFHYYDKDFNNEADTPDNFQSRRPNTSFCFLDIRSPGLGDTAMYLCATRTRGGKNTEAFFGQGTRLTVV.

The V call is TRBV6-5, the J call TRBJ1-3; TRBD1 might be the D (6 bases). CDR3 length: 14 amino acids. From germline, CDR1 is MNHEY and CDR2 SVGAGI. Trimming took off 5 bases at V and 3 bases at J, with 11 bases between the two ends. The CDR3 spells CASSQGTLGNTIYF. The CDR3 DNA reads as TGTGCCAGCAGTCAGGGGACTCTTGGAAACACCATATATTTT.

The CDR3 DNA follows: TGTGCCAGCAGCGTAGGGTGGAACACTGAAGCTTTCTTT. Its protein product is CASSVGWNTEAFF. The chain links TRBV9 to TRBJ1-1, with D unclear. The CDR3 totals 13 residues. The V gene lost 0 bases and the J gene lost 1 base, with 4 bases spanning the gap. Germline CDR1 SGDLS, CDR2 YYNGEE.

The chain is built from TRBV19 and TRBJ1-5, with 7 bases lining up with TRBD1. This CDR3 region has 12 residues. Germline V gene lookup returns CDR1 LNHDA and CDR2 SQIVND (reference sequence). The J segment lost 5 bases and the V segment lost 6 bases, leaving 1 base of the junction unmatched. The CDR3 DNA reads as TGTGCCAGTAGCGACAGGGATCAGCCCCAGCATTTT. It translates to CASSDRDQPQHF.

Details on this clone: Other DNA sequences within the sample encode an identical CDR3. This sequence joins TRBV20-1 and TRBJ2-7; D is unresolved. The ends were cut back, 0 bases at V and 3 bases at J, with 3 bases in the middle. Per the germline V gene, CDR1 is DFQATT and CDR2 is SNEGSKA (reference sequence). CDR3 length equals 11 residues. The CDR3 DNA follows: TGCAGTGCTAGAGAAGGCTACGAGCAGTACTTC. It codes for CSAREGYEQYF.

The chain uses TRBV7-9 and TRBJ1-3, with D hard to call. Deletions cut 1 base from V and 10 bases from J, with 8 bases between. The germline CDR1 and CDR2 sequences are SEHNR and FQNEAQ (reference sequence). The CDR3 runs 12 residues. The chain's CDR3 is CASSLGARTIYF. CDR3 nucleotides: TGTGCCAGCAGCTTAGGGGCTAGGACCATATATTTT.

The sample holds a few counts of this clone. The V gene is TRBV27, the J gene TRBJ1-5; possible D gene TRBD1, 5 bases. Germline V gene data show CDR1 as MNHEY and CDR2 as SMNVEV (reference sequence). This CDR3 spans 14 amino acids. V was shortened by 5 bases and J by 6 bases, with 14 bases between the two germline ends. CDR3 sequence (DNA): TGTGCCAGCAGTCCCTTGGGGGGAAGTCAGCCCCAGCATTTT. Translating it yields CASSPLGGSQPQHF.

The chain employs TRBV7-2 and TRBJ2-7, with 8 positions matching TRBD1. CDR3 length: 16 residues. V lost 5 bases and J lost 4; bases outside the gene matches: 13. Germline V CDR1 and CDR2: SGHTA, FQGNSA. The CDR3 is CASSKFPGQVGYEQYF. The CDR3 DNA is TGTGCCAGCAGCAAATTTCCGGGACAGGTGGGATACGAGCAGTACTTC.

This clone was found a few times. The DNA for the CDR3 is TGCGCCAGCAGTCGGGACCTCCGAGGCACTGAAGCTTTCTTT. It codes for CASSRDLRGTEAFF. The genes are TRBV10-1 and TRBJ1-1; the D gene is possibly TRBD1 (5 bases). This CDR3 has 14 amino acids. Trimming cost V 5 bases and J 4 bases, with 14 bases left between them. Per germline, CDR1 WNHNN and CDR2 SYGVQD (reference sequence).

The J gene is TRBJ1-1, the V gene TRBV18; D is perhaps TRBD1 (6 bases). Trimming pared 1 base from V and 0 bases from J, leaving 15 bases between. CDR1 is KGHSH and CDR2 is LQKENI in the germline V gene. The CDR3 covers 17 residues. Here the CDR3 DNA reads TGTGCCAGCTCACCACGAGGGGAGGGGGGCCTGAACACTGAAGCTTTCTTT. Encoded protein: CASSPRGEGGLNTEAFF.

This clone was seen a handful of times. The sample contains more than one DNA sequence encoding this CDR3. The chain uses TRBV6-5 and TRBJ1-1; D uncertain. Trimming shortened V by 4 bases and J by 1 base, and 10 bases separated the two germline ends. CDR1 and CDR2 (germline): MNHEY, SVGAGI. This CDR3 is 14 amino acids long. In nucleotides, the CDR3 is TGTGCCAGCAGTTTCGGTCCGGGGAACACTGAAGCTTTCTTT. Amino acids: CASSFGPGNTEAFF.

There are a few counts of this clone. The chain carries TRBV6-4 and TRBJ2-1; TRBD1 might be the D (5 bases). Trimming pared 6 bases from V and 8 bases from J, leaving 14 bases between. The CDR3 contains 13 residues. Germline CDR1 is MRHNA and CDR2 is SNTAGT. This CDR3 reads CASSRQGFDEQFF. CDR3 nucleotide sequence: TGTGCCAGCAGCCGCCAGGGTTTTGATGAGCAGTTCTTC.

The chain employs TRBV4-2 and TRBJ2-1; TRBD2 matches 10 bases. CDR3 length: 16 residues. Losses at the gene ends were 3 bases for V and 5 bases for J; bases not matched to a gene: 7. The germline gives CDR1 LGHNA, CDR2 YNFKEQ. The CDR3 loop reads CASSQVLAGVNNEQFF. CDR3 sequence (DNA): TGTGCCAGCAGCCAGGTGCTAGCGGGGGTCAACAATGAGCAGTTCTTC.

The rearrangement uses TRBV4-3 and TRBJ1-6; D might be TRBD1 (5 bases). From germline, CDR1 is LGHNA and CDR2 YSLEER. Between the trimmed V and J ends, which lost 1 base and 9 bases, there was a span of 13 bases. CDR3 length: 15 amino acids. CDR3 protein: CASSQGGESGSPLHF. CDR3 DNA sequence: TGCGCCAGCAGCCAAGGAGGGGAGTCAGGTTCACCCCTCCACTTT.

CDR3 DNA: TGTGCCAGCAGCTTAACAGGTGGCGATCACAACTATGGCTACACCTTC. Protein: CASSLTGGDHNYGYTF. The J gene is TRBJ1-2, the V gene TRBV7-3, with D uncertain. This CDR3 is built from 16 residues. Trimming took off 0 bases at V and 2 bases at J, with 13 bases between the two ends. Per the germline V gene, CDR1 is SGHTA and CDR2 is FQGTGA.

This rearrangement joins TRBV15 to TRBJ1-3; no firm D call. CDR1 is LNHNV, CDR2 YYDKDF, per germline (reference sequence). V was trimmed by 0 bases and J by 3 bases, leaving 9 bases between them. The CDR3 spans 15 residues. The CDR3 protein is CATSREKWGGNTIYF. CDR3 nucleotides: TGTGCCACCAGCAGAGAAAAGTGGGGTGGAAACACCATATATTTT.

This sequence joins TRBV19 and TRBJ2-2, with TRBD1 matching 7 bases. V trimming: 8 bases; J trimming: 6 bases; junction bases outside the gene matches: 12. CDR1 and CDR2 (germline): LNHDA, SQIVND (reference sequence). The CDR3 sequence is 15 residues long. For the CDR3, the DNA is TGTGCCAGTTTAGGGGAGACAGGGCGGGCCGGGGAGCTGTTTTTT. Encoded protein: CASLGETGRAGELFF.

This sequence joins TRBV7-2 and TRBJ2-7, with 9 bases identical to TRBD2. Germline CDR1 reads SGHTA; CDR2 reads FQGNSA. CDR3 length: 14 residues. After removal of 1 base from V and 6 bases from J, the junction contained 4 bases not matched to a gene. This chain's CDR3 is CASSLGAGGGEQYF. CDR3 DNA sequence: TGTGCCAGCAGCTTAGGAGCGGGGGGCGGCGAGCAGTACTTC.

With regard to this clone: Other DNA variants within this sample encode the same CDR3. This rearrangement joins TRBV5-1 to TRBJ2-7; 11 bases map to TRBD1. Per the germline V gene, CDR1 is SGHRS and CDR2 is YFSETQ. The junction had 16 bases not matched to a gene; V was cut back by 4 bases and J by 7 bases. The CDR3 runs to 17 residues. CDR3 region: CASSGGTGGRGMREQYF. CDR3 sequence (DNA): TGCGCCAGCAGCGGCGGGACAGGGGGTCGGGGCATGAGGGAGCAGTACTTC.

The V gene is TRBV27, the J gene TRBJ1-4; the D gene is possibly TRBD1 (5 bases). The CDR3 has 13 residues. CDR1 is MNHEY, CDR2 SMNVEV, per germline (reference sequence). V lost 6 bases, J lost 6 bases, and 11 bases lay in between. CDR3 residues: CASSQGMDEKLFF. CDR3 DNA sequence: TGTGCCAGCAGCCAGGGAATGGATGAAAAACTGTTTTTT.

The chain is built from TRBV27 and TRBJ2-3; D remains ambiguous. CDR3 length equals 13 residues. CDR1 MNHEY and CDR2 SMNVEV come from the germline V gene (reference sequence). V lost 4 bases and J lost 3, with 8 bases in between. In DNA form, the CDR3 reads TGTGCCAGCAGTTGGGTGGGAACAGATACGCAGTATTTT. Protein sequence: CASSWVGTDTQYF.

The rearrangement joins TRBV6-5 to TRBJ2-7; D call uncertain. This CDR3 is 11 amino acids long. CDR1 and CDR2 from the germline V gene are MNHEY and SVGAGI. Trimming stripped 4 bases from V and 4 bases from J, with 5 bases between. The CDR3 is CASSSHYEQYF. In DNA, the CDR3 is TGTGCCAGCAGTTCTCATTACGAGCAGTACTTC.